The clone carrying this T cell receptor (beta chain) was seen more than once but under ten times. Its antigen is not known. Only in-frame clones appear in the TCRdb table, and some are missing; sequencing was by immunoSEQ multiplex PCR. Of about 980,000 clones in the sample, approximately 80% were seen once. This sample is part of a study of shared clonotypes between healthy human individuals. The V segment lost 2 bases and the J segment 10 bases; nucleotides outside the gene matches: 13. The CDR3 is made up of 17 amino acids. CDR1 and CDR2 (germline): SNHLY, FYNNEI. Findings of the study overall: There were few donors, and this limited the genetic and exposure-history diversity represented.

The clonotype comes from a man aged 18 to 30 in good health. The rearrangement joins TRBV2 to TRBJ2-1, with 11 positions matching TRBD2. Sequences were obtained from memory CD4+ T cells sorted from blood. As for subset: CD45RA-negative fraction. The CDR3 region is CASSEIASGTSGLEQFF. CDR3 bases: TGTGCCAGCAGTGAAATCGCCTCCGGGACTAGCGGCTTGGAGCAGTTCTTC.